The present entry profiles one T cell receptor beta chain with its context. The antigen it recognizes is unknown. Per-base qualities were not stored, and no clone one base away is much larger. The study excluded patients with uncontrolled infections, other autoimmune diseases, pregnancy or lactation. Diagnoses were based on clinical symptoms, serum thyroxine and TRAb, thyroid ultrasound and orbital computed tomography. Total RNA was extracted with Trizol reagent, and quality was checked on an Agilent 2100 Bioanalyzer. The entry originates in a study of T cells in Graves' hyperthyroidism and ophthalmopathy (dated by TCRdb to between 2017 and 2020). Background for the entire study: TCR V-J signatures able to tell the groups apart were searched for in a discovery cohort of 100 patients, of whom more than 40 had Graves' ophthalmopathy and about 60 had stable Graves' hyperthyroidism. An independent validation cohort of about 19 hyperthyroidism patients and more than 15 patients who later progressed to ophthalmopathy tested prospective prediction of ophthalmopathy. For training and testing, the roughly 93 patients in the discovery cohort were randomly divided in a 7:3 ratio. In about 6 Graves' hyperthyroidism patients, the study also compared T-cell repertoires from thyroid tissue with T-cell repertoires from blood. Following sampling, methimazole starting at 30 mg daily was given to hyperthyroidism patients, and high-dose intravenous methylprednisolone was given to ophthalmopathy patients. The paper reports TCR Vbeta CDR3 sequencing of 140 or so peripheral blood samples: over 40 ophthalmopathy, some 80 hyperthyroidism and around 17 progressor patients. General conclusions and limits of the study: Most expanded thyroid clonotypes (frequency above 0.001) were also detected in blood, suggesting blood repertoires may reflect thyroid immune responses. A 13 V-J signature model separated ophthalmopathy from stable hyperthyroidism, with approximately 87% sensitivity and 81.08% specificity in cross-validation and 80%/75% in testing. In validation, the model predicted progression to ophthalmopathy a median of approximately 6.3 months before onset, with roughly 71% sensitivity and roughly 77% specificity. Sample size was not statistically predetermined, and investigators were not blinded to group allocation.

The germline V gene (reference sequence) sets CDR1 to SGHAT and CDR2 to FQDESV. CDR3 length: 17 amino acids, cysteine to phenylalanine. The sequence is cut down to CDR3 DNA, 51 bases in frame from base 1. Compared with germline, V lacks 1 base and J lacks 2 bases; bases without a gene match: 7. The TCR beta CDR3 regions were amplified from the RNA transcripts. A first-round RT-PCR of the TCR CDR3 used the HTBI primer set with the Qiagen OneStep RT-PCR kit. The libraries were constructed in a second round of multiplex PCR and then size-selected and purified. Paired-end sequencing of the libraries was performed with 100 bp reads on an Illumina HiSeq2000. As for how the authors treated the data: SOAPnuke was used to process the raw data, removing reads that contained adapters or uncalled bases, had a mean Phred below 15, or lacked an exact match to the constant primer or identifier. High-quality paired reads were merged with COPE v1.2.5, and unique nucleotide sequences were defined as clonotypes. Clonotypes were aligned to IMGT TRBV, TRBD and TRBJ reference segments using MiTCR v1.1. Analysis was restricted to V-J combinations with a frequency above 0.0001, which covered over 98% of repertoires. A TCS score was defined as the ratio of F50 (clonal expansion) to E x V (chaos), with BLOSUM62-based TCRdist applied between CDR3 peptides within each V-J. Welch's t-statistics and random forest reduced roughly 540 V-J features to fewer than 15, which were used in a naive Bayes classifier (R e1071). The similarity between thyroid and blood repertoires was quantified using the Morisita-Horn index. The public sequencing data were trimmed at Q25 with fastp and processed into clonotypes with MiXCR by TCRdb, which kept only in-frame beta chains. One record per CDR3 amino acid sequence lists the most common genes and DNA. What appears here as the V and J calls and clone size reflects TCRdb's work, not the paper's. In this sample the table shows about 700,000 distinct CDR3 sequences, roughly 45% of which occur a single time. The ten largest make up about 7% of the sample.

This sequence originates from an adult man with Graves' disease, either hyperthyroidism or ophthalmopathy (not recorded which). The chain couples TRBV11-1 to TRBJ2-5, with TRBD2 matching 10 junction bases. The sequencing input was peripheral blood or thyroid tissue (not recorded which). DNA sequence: TGTGCCAGCAGCTTAGATGGGACTAGCGCATATCAAGAGACCCAGTACTTC. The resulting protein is CASSLDGTSAYQETQYF. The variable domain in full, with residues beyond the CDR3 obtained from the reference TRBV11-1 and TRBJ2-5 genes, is EAEVAQSPRYKITEKSQAVAFWCDPISGHATLYWYRQILGQGPELLVQFQDESVVDDSQLPKDRFSAERLKGVDSTLKIQPAELGDSAMYLCASSLDGTSAYQETQYFGPGTRLLVL.